Below are 22 T cell receptor beta chains sequenced from a single sample in a study of blood T cell repertoires in COVID-19. TCRdb's table, derived via immunoSEQ multiplex PCR, lists solely in-frame clones and lacks some. The table has about 400,000 clones, 88% seen once. Sequenced: PBMCs or T cells enriched from blood (not recorded which). The receptors here all came from a middle-aged woman with acute COVID-19.

V is TRBV29-1 and J is TRBJ1-2; a weak D match, TRBD1 (6 bases). Trimming removed 4 bases from V and 0 bases from J, with 12 bases in between. Germline CDR1 SQVTM, CDR2 ANQGSEA. The CDR3 runs to 14 residues. The CDR3 DNA sequence: TGCAGCGTTGTGACAGGACCCTCTAACTATGGCTACACCTTC. It translates to CSVVTGPSNYGYTF.

This rearrangement joins TRBV5-1 to TRBJ1-5; D uncertain. CDR1 is SGHRS and CDR2 is YFSETQ in the germline V gene. The CDR3 totals 18 residues. Trimming stripped 3 bases from V and 0 bases from J, with 19 bases between. In DNA form, the CDR3 reads TGCGCCAGCAGCTACTACCCCCCAGAAAGTTATAGCAATCAGCCCCAGCATTTT. Its translation is CASSYYPPESYSNQPQHF.

The V call is TRBV19, the J call TRBJ2-3, with D perhaps TRBD2 (5 bases). The CDR3 runs to 14 residues. The germline CDR1 and CDR2 sequences are LNHDA and SQIVND (reference sequence). The germline V and J ends were trimmed by 5 bases and 3 bases, with 12 bases remaining between them. The CDR3 here is CASSFATGTDTQYF. The DNA of the CDR3 is TGTGCCAGTAGTTTTGCGACGGGAACAGATACGCAGTATTTT.

The chain is built from TRBV15 and TRBJ2-3; 11 bases fit TRBD1. The junction had 2 bases not matched to a gene; V was cut back by 6 bases and J by 3 bases. The CDR3 has 14 amino acids. CDR1 is LNHNV, CDR2 YYDKDF, per germline (reference sequence). DNA for the CDR3: TGTGCCACCAGGGACAGGGGGCGTACAGATACGCAGTATTTT. Translating it yields CATRDRGRTDTQYF. The full variable domain, with the rest looked up from reference TRBV15 and TRBJ2-3, is DAMVIQNPRYQVTQFGKPVTLSCSQTLNHNVMYWYQQKSSQAPKLLFHYYDKDFNNEADTPDNFQSRRPNTSFCFLDIRSPGLGDTAMYLCATRDRGRTDTQYFGPGTRLTVL.

The chain has TRBV7-8 and TRBJ2-7; possible D gene TRBD2, 5 bases. Germline assignment: CDR1 SGHVS and CDR2 FQNEAQ. V shed 4 bases and J shed 2 bases, with 12 bases lying between them. This CDR3 is built from 14 residues. DNA for the CDR3: TGTGCCAGCAGCTCGAGAGCGACTACCTACGAGCAGTACTTC. It translates to CASSSRATTYEQYF. The full variable domain, its missing parts supplied by reference TRBV7-8 and TRBJ2-7, is GAGVSQSPRYKVAKRGQDVALRCDPISGHVSLFWYQQALGQGPEFLTYFQNEAQLDKSGLPSDRFFAERPEGSVSTLKIQRTQQEDSAVYLCASSSRATTYEQYFGPGTRLTVT.

This clone is a singleton in its sample. This rearrangement joins TRBV10-3 to TRBJ1-1; 7 bases are a match to TRBD1. Germline CDR1 is ENHRY and CDR2 is SYGVKD. J lost 4 bases, V lost 4 bases, and 3 bases had no gene match. This CDR3 has 13 amino acids. The CDR3 DNA reads as TGTGCCATCAGTGGGCGACAGGGCACTGAAGCTTTCTTT. It codes for CAISGRQGTEAFF.

This rearrangement joins TRBV4-1 to TRBJ2-1, with unresolved D. The V and J ends lost 0 bases and 5 bases respectively, with 8 bases between them. The V gene's germline CDR1 is MGHRA and CDR2 YSYEKL. The CDR3 covers 14 residues. The CDR3 reads CASSQEVTDNEQFF. CDR3 coding DNA: TGCGCCAGCAGCCAAGAGGTTACGGACAATGAGCAGTTCTTC.

The chain recombines TRBV5-8 with TRBJ1-6; D is unclear. Germline loops: CDR1 SGHTS, CDR2 YDEGEE. Trimming shortened V by 1 base and J by 10 bases, and 9 bases separated the two germline ends. The CDR3 totals 13 residues. The CDR3 DNA reads as TGTGCCAGCAGCTTGCGCGGGGAATCACCCCTCCACTTT. Residues: CASSLRGESPLHF.

V is TRBV27 and J is TRBJ2-7; D might be TRBD2 (5 bases). The V gene lost 3 bases and the J gene lost 0 bases, with 12 bases spanning the gap. This CDR3 spans 15 amino acids. Looked up from germline, CDR1 is MNHEY and CDR2 is SMNVEV (reference sequence). The CDR3 nucleotides are TGTGCCAGCAGTTTCACTGCCGGGAACTCCTACGAGCAGTACTTC. Translating gives CASSFTAGNSYEQYF.

The rearrangement joins TRBV5-8 to TRBJ1-5; perhaps TRBD1 as D (6 bases). This CDR3 is built from 19 residues. Germline CDR1 reads SGHTS; CDR2 reads YDEGEE. Trimming shortened V by 6 bases and J by 1 base, and 26 bases separated the two germline ends. This CDR3 is CASTPVDRLRGASNQPQHF. CDR3 bases: TGTGCCAGCACCCCCGTCGACAGGCTTCGGGGGGCGAGCAATCAGCCCCAGCATTTT.

V gene TRBV15 combines with J gene TRBJ1-4; no reliable D call. CDR1 and CDR2 (germline): LNHNV, YYDKDF (reference sequence). The CDR3 runs 16 residues. The V gene lost 0 bases and the J gene lost 4 bases, with 12 bases spanning the gap. Written as DNA, the CDR3 is TGTGCCACCAGCAGAGATTTCAACAGCCTTAATGAAAAACTGTTTTTT. Amino acid sequence: CATSRDFNSLNEKLFF.

This clone was found a few times. J is TRBJ1-4 and V is TRBV7-8; 8 bases are shared with TRBD1. Germline CDR1 is SGHVS and CDR2 is FQNEAQ. V shed 7 bases, J shed 3 bases, and the junction held 4 bases outside the gene matches. The CDR3 has 14 amino acids. The CDR3 nucleotides are TGTGCCAGCAACACAGGGGGGTCTAATGAAAAACTGTTTTTT. As protein: CASNTGGSNEKLFF.

The genes are TRBV18 and TRBJ1-6; D is possibly TRBD1 (5 bases). Trimming pared 4 bases from V and 7 bases from J, leaving 20 bases between. This CDR3 spans 17 amino acids. The germline V gene encodes CDR1 KGHSH and CDR2 LQKENI. As DNA, the CDR3 is TGTGCCAGCTCACTGTCGAGCCCGGGACTCACAAATTCACCCCTCCACTTT. As protein: CASSLSSPGLTNSPLHF.

V is TRBV19 and J is TRBJ1-1; perhaps TRBD1 as D (5 bases). This CDR3 contains 13 residues. Germline V gives CDR1 LNHDA, CDR2 SQIVND (reference sequence). V was clipped by 7 bases and J by 3 bases, with 12 bases between them. The CDR3 loop is CASKAGGDTEAFF. The CDR3 DNA reads TGTGCCAGTAAGGCCGGAGGGGACACTGAAGCTTTCTTT. Based on the CDR3 plus reference TRBV19 and TRBJ1-1, the full variable domain is DGGITQSPKYLFRKEGQNVTLSCEQNLNHDAMYWYRQDPGQGLRLIYYSQIVNDFQKGDIAEGYSVSREKKESFPLTVTSAQKNPTAFYLCASKAGGDTEAFFGQGTRLTVV.

The chain recombines TRBV6-5 with TRBJ2-3; D possibly corresponds to TRBD2 (6 bases). CDR3 length: 14 residues. With 3 bases removed from V and 2 bases from J, the gap between germline ends came to 9 bases. Germline V lookup: CDR1 MNHEY, CDR2 SVGAGI. The CDR3 here is CASSYSGLTDTQYF. In DNA form, the CDR3 reads TGTGCCAGCAGTTATAGCGGACTCACAGATACGCAGTATTTT.

The chain recombines TRBV6-5 with TRBJ1-2; the match to TRBD1 covers 7 bases. Germline assignment: CDR1 MNHEY and CDR2 SVGAGI. V was pared by 10 bases and J by 3 bases, with 8 bases of the junction left unmatched. This CDR3 has 13 amino acids. The CDR3 nucleotides read TGTGCCACCGGGACAGACCCTCACTATGGCTACACCTTC. The encoded protein is CATGTDPHYGYTF.

This chain connects TRBV5-1 to TRBJ1-1, with TRBD1 matching over 7 bases. The germline V gene encodes CDR1 SGHRS and CDR2 YFSETQ. This CDR3 has 14 residues. Losses at the gene ends were 2 bases for V and 6 bases for J; bases not matched to a gene: 7. The CDR3 sequence is CASSFSGTGAEAFF. The CDR3 DNA is TGCGCCAGCAGCTTCTCCGGCACAGGGGCTGAAGCTTTCTTT.

This chain uses TRBV6-5 with TRBJ1-6; TRBD1 aligns across 8 bases. Germline assignment: CDR1 MNHEY and CDR2 SVGAGI. This CDR3 has 15 residues. Unmatched junction bases numbered 6, after V lost 5 bases and J lost 6 bases. CDR3 sequence (DNA): TGTGCCAGCAGTAAGGGGACAGGCACTAATTCACCCCTCCACTTT. Translating it yields CASSKGTGTNSPLHF.

This clone was counted a single time. This chain connects TRBV7-8 to TRBJ1-1, with 7 nucleotides matching TRBD1. Losses at the gene ends were 4 bases for V and 1 base for J; bases not matched to a gene: 12. There are 17 residues in the CDR3. Per the germline V gene, CDR1 is SGHVS and CDR2 is FQNEAQ. DNA of the CDR3: TGTGCCAGCAGCTGGACCTTAGCAGGGGGAGGGAACACTGAAGCTTTCTTT. Translating gives CASSWTLAGGGNTEAFF.

The chain links TRBV25-1 to TRBJ2-1; 9 bases map to TRBD1. Germline loops: CDR1 MGHDK, CDR2 SYGVNS. This CDR3 has 15 residues. Trimming cost V 6 bases and J 0 bases; bases outside gene matches: 3. CDR3 in DNA: TGTGCCAGCAGCGACAGGGGGAGCTCCTACAATGAGCAGTTCTTC. Residues: CASSDRGSSYNEQFF.

The chain uses TRBV19 and TRBJ2-1; perhaps TRBD1 as D (5 bases). There are 15 residues in the CDR3. The V end lost 2 bases, the J end lost 5 bases, and 13 bases lay between the germline ends. Per the germline V gene, CDR1 is LNHDA and CDR2 is SQIVND (reference sequence). The DNA for the CDR3 is TGTGCCAGTAGTATAAAGGGGCCAGGGAACAATGAGCAGTTCTTC. Translated, it gives CASSIKGPGNNEQFF.

The V call is TRBV7-6, the J call TRBJ1-3; the match to TRBD1 covers 7 bases. Unmatched junction bases numbered 5, after V lost 2 bases and J lost 1 base. Germline values: CDR1 SGHVS, CDR2 FNYEAQ. The CDR3 sequence is 16 residues long. In DNA, the CDR3 is TGTGCCAGCAGCTTAATTATGACAGGGTCTGGAAACACCATATATTTT. Translated, it gives CASSLIMTGSGNTIYF.